This T cell receptor beta chain originates from a study of T cell responses to AZD1222 COVID-19 vaccine. Study results and caveats: Targets within unmutated variant regions were reportedly found for nearly half of spike-specific TCRs.

This clone appeared once. Its antigen is still unknown. The V end was cut by 5 bases, the J end by 13 bases, with 15 bases between. The CDR3 runs to 13 residues. Germline V gene lookup returns CDR1 SGHNT and CDR2 YENEEA. Assay used: immunoSEQ multiplex PCR; TCRdb lists only in-frame clones, some missing. The profile covers approximately 31,000 clones, with roughly 88% appearing a single time and about 15% taken by the ten largest. The origin of this receptor is an adult who received the AZD1222 COVID-19 vaccine. The source was peripheral blood, collected 28 days after the second AZD1222 dose. This sequence joins TRBV11-3 and TRBJ1-6; D gene unclear. CDR3 residues: CASSPGPELPLHF. CDR3 coding DNA: TGTGCCAGCAGCCCTGGACCCGAACTTCCCCTCCACTTT.